The text below deals with one TCR beta chain. Its antigen is undetermined. This sample stems from a study of cytomegalovirus exposure and HLA in healthy donors. Overall study results and limits: A later analysis linked a missense variant in DCLRE1C to the trimming of TCR beta V and J genes. Compared with the approximately 700-donor mean, an Asian-associated ancestry cluster reportedly had fewer N-insertions, according to a later analysis. With further analysis later on, most CMV-associated TCR beta chains appeared HLA-restricted.

Vbeta (60) and Jbeta (13) primers were used in the PCR. Method: immunoSEQ multiplex PCR; TCRdb's copy keeps in-frame clones and lacks some. The data hold about 200,000 clones, with about 74% observed a single time. Trimming shortened V by 3 bases and J by 4 bases, and 22 bases separated the two germline ends. The CDR3 consists of 16 residues. Looked up from germline, CDR1 is GTSNPN and CDR2 is SVGIG (reference sequence). The sequence derives from a man in his forties in good health and CMV-seronegative. The V call is TRBV30, the J call TRBJ2-7, with TRBD1 as a possible D gene (6 bases). Sequencing was done on a sample of PBMCs. CDR3 amino acids: CAWSPGHQPAMYEQYF. In nucleotides, the CDR3 is TGTGCCTGGAGCCCGGGACACCAACCTGCAATGTACGAGCAGTACTTC.